These T cell receptor beta chains were read from a single sample in a study of radiotherapy plus CTLA-4 blockade in lung cancer. Sequencing was performed with immunoSEQ multiplex PCR; in TCRdb, only in-frame clones are kept and a portion is missing. The repertoire holds about 33,000 clones, with 70% to 90% as singletons. The specimen was peripheral blood, collected from a patient treated with radiotherapy plus ipilimumab. All receptors come from a human donor with non-small cell lung cancer that progressed on radiotherapy plus ipilimumab. CDR3s include the opening cysteine and the closing phenylalanine or tryptophan. A D gene is named only where the DNA matches it firmly. Only part of the rows carry a size: once, few, many, or a class if the clone is expanded.

D gene,clone size,J gene,V gene,CDR3 protein,CDR3 DNA
TRBD2,.,TRBJ2-2,TRBV5-6,CASSNLAGGTGELFF,TGTGCCAGCAGCAACCTAGCGGGGGGAACCGGGGAGCTGTTTTTT
TRBD2,few,TRBJ2-1,TRBV10-3,CAISDGGAFGNEQFF,TGTGCCATCAGTGACGGGGGGGCCTTCGGTAATGAGCAGTTCTTC
TRBD1,.,TRBJ1-2,TRBV19,CASSIQQGYGYTF,TGTGCCAGTAGTATTCAACAGGGGTATGGCTACACCTTC
TRBD1,.,TRBJ1-2,TRBV9,CASSVVDRGGYGYTF,TGTGCCAGCAGCGTAGTAGACAGGGGTGGCTATGGCTACACCTTC
.,.,TRBJ2-7,TRBV4-1,CASSQDSSARSYEQYF,TGCGCCAGCAGCCAAGATTCTTCGGCGAGGTCCTACGAGCAGTACTTC
TRBD1,few,TRBJ1-2,TRBV10-3,CAIGQTGDYGYTF,TGTGCCATCGGTCAGACAGGGGATTATGGCTACACCTTC
.,.,TRBJ2-3,TRBV7-2,CASSPRGRGAITDTQYF,TGTGCCAGCAGCCCACGTGGTCGGGGGGCCATCACAGATACGCAGTATTTT
TRBD2,.,TRBJ2-3,TRBV19,CASSIMGLATDTQYF,TGTGCCAGTAGTATTATGGGACTAGCCACAGATACGCAGTATTTT
.,.,TRBJ1-3,TRBV18,CASSPPSVPGNTIYF,TGTGCCAGCTCACCACCGTCGGTTCCCGGAAACACCATATATTTT
.,.,TRBJ1-1,TRBV4-2,CASSQVDTSNTEAFF,TGTGCCAGCAGCCAGGTGGACACCTCGAACACTGAAGCTTTCTTT
TRBD1,.,TRBJ2-5,TRBV11-1,CASSPWGTDQETQYF,TGTGCCAGCAGCCCCTGGGGGACAGACCAAGAGACCCAGTACTTC
TRBD1,.,TRBJ2-1,TRBV7-6,CASSSTRDRGNEQFF,TGTGCCAGCAGCTCAACCCGGGACAGGGGGAATGAGCAGTTCTTC
.,.,TRBJ2-5,TRBV19,CASSTRQLQETQYF,TGTGCCAGTAGTACGAGGCAGCTCCAAGAGACCCAGTACTTC
TRBD2,few,TRBJ2-7,TRBV9,CASSVGLAGALSYEQYF,TGTGCCAGCAGCGTAGGGCTAGCGGGGGCCCTCTCCTACGAGCAGTACTTC
.,.,TRBJ1-1,TRBV5-1,CASSSEQGPVTEAFF,TGCGCCAGCAGCTCCGAACAGGGCCCGGTCACTGAAGCTTTCTTT
TRBD1,.,TRBJ1-6,TRBV6-5,CASSRQGPNSPLHF,TGTGCCAGCAGTAGACAGGGTCCCAATTCACCCCTCCACTTT